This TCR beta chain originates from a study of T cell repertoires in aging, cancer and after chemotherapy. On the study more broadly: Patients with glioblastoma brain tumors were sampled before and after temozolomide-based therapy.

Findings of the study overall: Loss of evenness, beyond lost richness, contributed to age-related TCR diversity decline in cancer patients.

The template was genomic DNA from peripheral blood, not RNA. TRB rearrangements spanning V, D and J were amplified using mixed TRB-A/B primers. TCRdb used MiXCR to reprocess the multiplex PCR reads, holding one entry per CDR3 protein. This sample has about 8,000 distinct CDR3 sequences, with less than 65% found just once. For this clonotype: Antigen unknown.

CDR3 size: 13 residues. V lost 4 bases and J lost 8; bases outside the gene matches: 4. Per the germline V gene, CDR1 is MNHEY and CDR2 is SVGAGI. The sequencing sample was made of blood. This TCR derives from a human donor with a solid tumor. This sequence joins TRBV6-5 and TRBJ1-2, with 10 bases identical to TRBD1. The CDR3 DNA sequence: TGTGCCAGCAGTTCCCTGACAGGGGGCGGCTACACCTTC. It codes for CASSSLTGGGYTF.